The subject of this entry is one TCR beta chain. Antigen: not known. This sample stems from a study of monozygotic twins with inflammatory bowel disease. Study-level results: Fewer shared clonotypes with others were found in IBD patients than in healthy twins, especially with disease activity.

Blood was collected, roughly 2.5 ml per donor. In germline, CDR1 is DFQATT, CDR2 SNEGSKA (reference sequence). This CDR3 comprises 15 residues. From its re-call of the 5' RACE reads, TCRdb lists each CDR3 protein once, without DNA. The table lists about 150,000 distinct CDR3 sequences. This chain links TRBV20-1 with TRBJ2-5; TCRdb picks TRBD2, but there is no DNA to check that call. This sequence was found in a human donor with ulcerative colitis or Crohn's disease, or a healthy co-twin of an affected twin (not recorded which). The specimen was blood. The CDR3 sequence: CSAVGSGSGQETQYF.